A single sample is the source of the 20 T cell receptor beta chains below, sequenced in a study of blood T cells in healthy people across ages (dated by TCRdb to between 2015 and 2017). Libraries were made using 5' RACE. The data were produced on an Illumina HiSeq 2500. A second PCR of about 6 to 12 cycles was performed with a sample-barcoded 5' primer and a J-beta primer mix. The public reads were run again by TCRdb, first through fastp at Q25 and then through MiXCR, and only productive beta chains were kept. Records with the same CDR3 protein are collapsed into one entry carrying the most frequent genes and DNA. The sample data list around 1,700,000 distinct CDR3 sequences, and 28% of these were observed just once. Around 7.7% of the sample belongs to the ten largest clones. Specimen: blood. Source of these receptors: a woman aged 30 to 39 in good health.

The rearrangement links TRBV12-3 or TRBV12-4 to TRBJ2-2; 7 bases are shared with TRBD1. The V segment lost 4 bases and the J segment 7 bases; nucleotides outside the gene matches: 6. This CDR3 region has 14 residues. The DNA for the CDR3 is TGTGCCAGCAGTTACCGGACAGGAAACGGGGAGCTGTTTTTT. It translates to CASSYRTGNGELFF.

The J gene is TRBJ2-5, the V gene TRBV6-1; 7 nucleotides match TRBD1. Germline CDR1 MNHNS, CDR2 SASEGT. The CDR3 is 14 residues long. After removal of 7 bases from V and 5 bases from J, the junction contained 10 bases not matched to a gene. CDR3 residues: CASTDPTGFETQYF. In nucleotides, the CDR3 is TGTGCCAGCACGGACCCGACAGGGTTTGAGACCCAGTACTTC.

A word on this clonotype: A junction boundary mismatches the germline segment, possibly from a read error. The chain recombines TRBV7-9 with TRBJ1-2; D is undetermined. CDR1 and CDR2 (germline): SEHNR, FQNEAQ (reference sequence). This CDR3 is built from 12 residues. The CDR3 DNA is TGTGCCAGCAGCCCGGGGAACTATGGCTACATCTTC. This encodes CASSPGNYGYIF.

Comments on this clonotype: One junction end disagrees with the germline gene, perhaps due to a read error. The chain recombines TRBV3-1 with TRBJ2-7, with D possibly being TRBD2 (5 bases). Germline V CDR1 and CDR2: LGHDT, YNNKEL (reference sequence). This CDR3 is built from 14 residues. CDR3 in DNA: TGTGTCAGCAGCCACTTAGGACTCGACTACGAGCAGTACTTC. Amino acid sequence: CVSSHLGLDYEQYF.

The rearrangement links TRBV25-1 to TRBJ2-1, with TRBD2 identical over 12 bases. The CDR3 consists of 20 residues. The V and J ends lost 4 bases and 1 base, in that order; junction bases with no gene match: 14. CDR1 MGHDK and CDR2 SYGVNS come from the germline V gene. The CDR3 region has the DNA TGTGCCAGCAGTGGCCCCCACGGGGCTAGCGGGGGGGATTCCTACAATGAGCAGTTCTTC. This codes for CASSGPHGASGGDSYNEQFF. Full variable domain (outside the CDR3, taken from reference TRBV25-1 and TRBJ2-1): EADIYQTPRYLVIGTGKKITLECSQTMGHDKMYWYQQDPGMELHLIHYSYGVNSTEKGDLSSESTVSRIRTEHFPLTLESARPSHTSQYLCASSGPHGASGGDSYNEQFFGPGTRLTVL.

This clonotype has a count of ten or more. The chain recombines TRBV7-2 with TRBJ2-3, with 8 bases aligning to TRBD2. The V and J ends lost 2 bases and 1 base, in that order; junction bases with no gene match: 5. Germline V gene data show CDR1 as SGHTA and CDR2 as FQGNSA. CDR3 size: 16 residues. This chain's CDR3 is CASSLRGGGGTDTQYF. CDR3 DNA: TGTGCCAGCAGCTTACGGGGGGGAGGAGGCACAGATACGCAGTATTTT.

This clonotype was recorded once. V and J are TRBV19 and TRBJ2-7; no firm D call. The CDR3 spans 14 residues. Deletions cut 3 bases from V and 1 base from J, with 10 bases between. Germline V gene sequence: CDR1 LNHDA, CDR2 SQIVND (reference sequence). Written as DNA, the CDR3 is TGTGCCAGTAGTATTATCTTGGCATCCTACGAGCAGTACTTC. Its translation is CASSIILASYEQYF. Full variable domain (outside the CDR3, taken from reference TRBV19 and TRBJ2-7): DGGITQSPKYLFRKEGQNVTLSCEQNLNHDAMYWYRQDPGQGLRLIYYSQIVNDFQKGDIAEGYSVSREKKESFPLTVTSAQKNPTAFYLCASSIILASYEQYFGPGTRLTVT.

The chain employs TRBV5-1 and TRBJ2-1; 14 nucleotides agree with TRBD2. J was trimmed by 0 bases and V by 0 bases; bases with no gene match: 5. Germline V lookup: CDR1 SGHRS, CDR2 YFSETQ. The CDR3 is 19 residues long. CDR3 nucleotides: TGCGCCAGCAGCTTGGGACTAGCGGGGGGGATGAGCTCCTACAATGAGCAGTTCTTC. Translating gives CASSLGLAGGMSSYNEQFF. The whole variable domain, filled in from reference TRBV5-1 and TRBJ2-1, reads KAGVTQTPRYLIKTRGQQVTLSCSPISGHRSVSWYQQTPGQGLQFLFEYFSETQRNKGNFPGRFSGRQFSNSRSEMNVSTLELGDSALYLCASSLGLAGGMSSYNEQFFGPGTRLTVL.

CDR3 amino acids: CASSLLQGGNSPLHF. CDR3 DNA: TGTGCCAGCAGTTTATTACAGGGGGGAAATTCACCCCTCCACTTT. The chain recombines TRBV12-3 or TRBV12-4 with TRBJ1-6; 8 nucleotides line up with TRBD1. The CDR3 length is 15 residues. V trimming: 2 bases; J trimming: 7 bases; junction bases outside the gene matches: 4.

The gene calls are TRBV4-1 and TRBJ2-3; 9 bases fit TRBD2. V shed 4 bases, J shed 2 bases, and the junction held 16 bases outside the gene matches. Germline-derived CDR1 and CDR2 are MGHRA and YSYEKL. The CDR3 loop spans 19 amino acids. CDR3 coding DNA: TGCGCCAGCAGCCTCAGAGGGCCAGGGCTAGCGGGATACACAGATACGCAGTATTTT. Its translation: CASSLRGPGLAGYTDTQYF.

This clonotype was observed a handful of times. This chain joins TRBV6-1 and TRBJ2-2; no clear D gene. Germline V gene lookup returns CDR1 MNHNS and CDR2 SASEGT. The CDR3 is 13 amino acids. V was trimmed by 0 bases and J by 5 bases, leaving 4 bases between them. The CDR3 sequence is CASSEARTGELFF. In DNA form, the CDR3 reads TGTGCCAGCAGTGAAGCCCGTACCGGGGAGCTGTTTTTT.

This clonotype was seen more than once but under ten times. This chain uses TRBV5-1 with TRBJ2-7; 12 positions agree with TRBD2. Per germline, CDR1 SGHRS and CDR2 YFSETQ. J gave up 2 bases and V 6 bases, and 3 bases lay outside the gene matches. The CDR3 is 14 residues long. CDR3 nucleotides: TGCGCCAGCACAGGGACTAGCGGGCCCTACGAGCAGTACTTC. Translation gives CASTGTSGPYEQYF.

CDR3 region: CASSGDTGVSNEQFF. For the CDR3, the DNA is TGCGCCAGCAGCGGGGATACAGGGGTCTCCAATGAGCAGTTCTTC. The chain recombines TRBV5-1 with TRBJ2-1, with 7 nucleotides matching TRBD1. The ends lost 4 bases at V and 6 bases at J; junction bases unmatched: 10. The germline gives CDR1 SGHRS, CDR2 YFSETQ. CDR3 length equals 15 residues. The full variable domain, with the rest looked up from reference TRBV5-1 and TRBJ2-1, is KAGVTQTPRYLIKTRGQQVTLSCSPISGHRSVSWYQQTPGQGLQFLFEYFSETQRNKGNFPGRFSGRQFSNSRSEMNVSTLELGDSALYLCASSGDTGVSNEQFFGPGTRLTVL.

This clonotype has ten or more counts. The chain joins TRBV2 to TRBJ2-5, with D possibly being TRBD2 (5 bases). This CDR3 contains 13 residues. The V gene's germline CDR1 is SNHLY and CDR2 FYNNEI. Trimming removed 5 bases at V and 5 bases at J, with 12 bases between. This chain's CDR3 is CASSRTGWETQYF. The CDR3 DNA sequence: TGTGCCAGCAGTAGGACGGGATGGGAGACCCAGTACTTC.

V gene TRBV5-1 combines with J gene TRBJ2-5; tentatively, D is TRBD2 (6 bases). This CDR3 is built from 16 residues. The germline V gene has CDR1 SGHRS and CDR2 YFSETQ. Trimming removed 6 bases from V and 1 base from J, with 19 bases in between. The CDR3 sequence: CASTMLGGTFQETQYF. For the CDR3, the DNA is TGCGCCAGCACCATGCTTGGGGGGACCTTCCAAGAGACCCAGTACTTC.

The CDR3 DNA reads as TGTGCCACCAGCAGGACCGGGGCGGAGGAGACCCAGTACTTC. This gives the protein CATSRTGAEETQYF. The V and J genes are TRBV15 and TRBJ2-5; either TRBD1 or TRBD2 may supply D (5 bases each). CDR1 is LNHNV and CDR2 is YYDKDF in the germline V gene (reference sequence). Deletions cut 3 bases from V and 5 bases from J, with 13 bases between. This CDR3 comprises 14 residues.

This clonotype came up a few times. This sequence joins TRBV28 and TRBJ2-1; unclear D gene. The CDR3 extends over 14 amino acids. The germline V gene encodes CDR1 MDHEN and CDR2 SYDVKM. The V end was cut by 6 bases, the J end by 8 bases, with 17 bases between. CDR3 loop: CASSLPLSRDEQFF. Written as DNA, the CDR3 is TGTGCCAGCAGCTTGCCCCTAAGTCGAGATGAGCAGTTCTTC.

This clonotype was detected only a few times. This chain links TRBV21-1 with TRBJ2-7; TRBD1 is the table's D call and was not checked against the DNA. TRBV21-1 is reported as a pseudogene. The CDR3 is 20 residues long. The CDR3 spells CASSNAGEKRGPQPLREQYF. The CDR3 DNA follows: TGTGCCAGCAGCAACGCAGGCGAGAAGCGGGGCCCCCAACCTCTACGGGAGCAGTACTTC.

This clonotype was detected only a few times. The V and J genes are TRBV15 and TRBJ1-6, with a tentative D call TRBD1 (6 bases). V gave up 0 bases and J gave up 8 bases, with 11 bases separating them. Looked up from germline, CDR1 is LNHNV and CDR2 is YYDKDF (reference sequence). The CDR3 is 15 amino acids. The CDR3 region is CATSRDRGAYSPLHF. CDR3 in DNA: TGTGCCACCAGCAGAGATCGGGGGGCTTATTCACCCCTCCACTTT.

The genes are TRBV2 and TRBJ1-4; D unclear. From germline, CDR1 is SNHLY and CDR2 FYNNEI. V was shortened by 5 bases and J by 4 bases, with 8 bases between the two germline ends. The CDR3 runs 13 residues. DNA for the CDR3: TGTGCCAGCAGTACCGAGTATAATGAAAAACTGTTTTTT. Its translation is CASSTEYNEKLFF.